This T cell receptor beta chain derives from a study of blood T cell repertoires in COVID-19. In the authors' methods: Reference gene primer amplification gave estimated nucleated cell counts. Profiled with immunoSEQ multiplex PCR; TCRdb holds only in-frame clones, not every one. V, J and clone size reflect that table, while D and trimming were determined from the DNA. The repertoire consists of roughly 360,000 clones, with 70% to 90% occurring once and the leading ten covering around 0.91%. Participant age was about 18 to 95 years, and participants resided in roughly 24 US areas. V was pared by 3 bases and J by 5 bases, with 13 bases between. The CDR3 spans 14 residues. Germline V lookup: CDR1 SGHNT, CDR2 YENEEA.

V and J are TRBV11-3 and TRBJ1-1; D might be TRBD1 (5 bases). This receptor was identified in a woman aged 25 to 39 with acute COVID-19. Sequenced material: PBMCs or T cells enriched from blood (not recorded which). The CDR3 region has the DNA TGTGCCAGCAGCTTCGGGGGAGGACGAACTGAAGCTTTCTTT. Protein sequence: CASSFGGGRTEAFF. The variable domain in full, completed from reference TRBV11-3 and TRBJ1-1, reads EAGVVQSPRYKIIEKKQPVAFWCNPISGHNTLYWYLQNLGQGPELLIRYENEEAVDDSQLPKDRFSAERLKGVDSTLKIQPAELGDSAVYLCASSFGGGRTEAFFGQGTRLTVV.